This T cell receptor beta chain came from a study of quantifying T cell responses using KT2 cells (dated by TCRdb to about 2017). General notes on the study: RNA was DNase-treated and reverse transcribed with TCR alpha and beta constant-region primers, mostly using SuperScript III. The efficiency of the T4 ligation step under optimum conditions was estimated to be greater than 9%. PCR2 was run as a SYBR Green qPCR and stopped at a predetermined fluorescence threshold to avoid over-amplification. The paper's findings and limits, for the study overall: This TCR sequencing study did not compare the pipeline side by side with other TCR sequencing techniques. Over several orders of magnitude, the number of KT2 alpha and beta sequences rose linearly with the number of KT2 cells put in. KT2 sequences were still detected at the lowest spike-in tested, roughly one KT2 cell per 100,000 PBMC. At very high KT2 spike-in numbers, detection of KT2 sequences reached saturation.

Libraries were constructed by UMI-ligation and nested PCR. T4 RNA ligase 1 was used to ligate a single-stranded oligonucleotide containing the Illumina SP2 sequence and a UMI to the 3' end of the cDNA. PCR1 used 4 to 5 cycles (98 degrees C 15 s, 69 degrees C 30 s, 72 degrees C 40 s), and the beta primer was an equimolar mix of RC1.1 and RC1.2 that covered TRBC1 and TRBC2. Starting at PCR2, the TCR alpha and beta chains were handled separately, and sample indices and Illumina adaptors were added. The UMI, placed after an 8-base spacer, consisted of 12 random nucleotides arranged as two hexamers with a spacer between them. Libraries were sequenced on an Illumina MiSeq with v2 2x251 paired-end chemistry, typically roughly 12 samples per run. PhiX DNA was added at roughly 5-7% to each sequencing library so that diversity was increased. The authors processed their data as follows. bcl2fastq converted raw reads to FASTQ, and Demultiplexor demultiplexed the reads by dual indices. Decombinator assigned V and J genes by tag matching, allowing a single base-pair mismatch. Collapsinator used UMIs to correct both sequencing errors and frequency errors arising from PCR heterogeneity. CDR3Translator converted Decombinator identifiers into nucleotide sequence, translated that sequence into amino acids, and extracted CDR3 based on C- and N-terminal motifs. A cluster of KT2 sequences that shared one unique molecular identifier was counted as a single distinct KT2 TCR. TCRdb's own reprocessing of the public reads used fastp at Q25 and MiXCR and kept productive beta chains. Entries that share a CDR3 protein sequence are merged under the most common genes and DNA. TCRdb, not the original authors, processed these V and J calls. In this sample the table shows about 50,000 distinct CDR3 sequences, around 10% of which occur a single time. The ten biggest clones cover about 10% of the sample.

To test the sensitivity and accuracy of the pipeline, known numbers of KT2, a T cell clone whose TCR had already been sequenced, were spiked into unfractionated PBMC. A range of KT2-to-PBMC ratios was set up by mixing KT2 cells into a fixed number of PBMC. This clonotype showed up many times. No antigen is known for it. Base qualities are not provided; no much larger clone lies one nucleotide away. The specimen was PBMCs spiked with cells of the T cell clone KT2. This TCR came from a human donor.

The DNA is as follows: TGTGCCAGCAGCCCTCGGTGGGGGGAGTTCGAGCAGTACTTC. This codes for CASSPRWGEFEQYF. Rearrangement joined TRBV7-2 to TRBJ2-7; a tentative D match to TRBD2 spans 6 bases. A distance of 17 bases separates the germline ends of V and J, which lose 5 bases and 6 bases respectively. The CDR3 has 14 amino acids, counting the end cysteine and phenylalanine. The only DNA kept is the CDR3, 42 bases in frame from the first base. The germline V gene specifies SGHTA as CDR1 and FQGNSA as CDR2.